Here is one T cell receptor beta chain with its context. Its target antigen remains unknown. Qualities for individual bases were not recorded, and no much larger clone is one base off. The data were taken from a study of CD8+ T cells in alopecia areata (dated by TCRdb to 2017 to 2018). Background for the entire study: The treated patients took part in an open-label pilot trial in which moderate-to-severe alopecia areata was treated with oral tofacitinib at 5 to 10 mg twice daily. Tofacitinib was given for 6 to 18 months, followed by 6 months of follow-up off drug to assess delayed response and recurrence. For the treated patients, the SALT score, which quantifies what percentage of scalp surface area is affected, served as the measure of disease severity. To study T cell clonal expansion in alopecia areata, the researchers applied high-throughput TCRbeta sequencing to both the C3H/HeJ mouse model and human patients. In humans, TCRbeta sequencing was performed on scalp tissue and on sorted CD4+ and CD8+ peripheral blood T cells from healthy controls and from patients with patchy or totalis/universalis alopecia areata. Biopsies were taken from tofacitinib-treated patients at baseline and again at 4 and 24 weeks into treatment, and several of those patients also had a later scalp biopsy. Scalp clonality was compared across normal scalp (n=4), patchy alopecia areata scalp (n=8), and alopecia totalis/universalis scalp (n=8). RNA was extracted with the PAXgene miRNA kit for fixed scalp, the miRNeasy kit for PBMCs, and the RNeasy kit for mouse skin. Amplification of TCRbeta CDR3 regions was done by immunoSEQ multiplex PCR using 35 Vbeta forward primers and 13 Jbeta reverse primers.

The CDR3 contains 14 residues, cysteine and phenylalanine counted. Left in the record is the CDR3 DNA by itself, 42 bases read in frame from the first base. V sheds 5 bases and J sheds 2 bases, leaving 13 bases between their ends. In the germline V gene (reference sequence), CDR1 corresponds to GTSNPN and CDR2 to SVGIG. The label giving this sample's time point can be read as: less than five weeks on oral tofacitinib. The treatment or condition label, as the study defines it: oral pan-JAK inhibitor, 5-10 mg twice daily. Lesional scalp punch biopsies and peripheral blood were obtained from alopecia areata patients. PBMCs were isolated by density centrifugation and stained for CD3, CD4 and CD8, after which CD4+ and CD8+ T cells were sorted on a FACSAria. The study at large found these results: Resident alphabeta T cells in normal human skin are also sequenced, complicating scalp TCR repertoire analysis, unlike mouse skin dominated by gammadelta T cells. Compared with normal scalp, lesional scalp had higher clonality and more expanded CD8+ clones, particularly in alopecia totalis/universalis, a pattern that suggests antigenic drive. Because the treated cohort was small and included a single nonresponder, larger studies are needed to assess links between baseline CD8+ expansion and response. Tofacitinib significantly lowered scalp clonality and the number of expanded CD8+ clones among the top 100 scalp clones. Shared TCR sequences between patients were less evident than in mice, which may be partly attributable to HLA diversity in the patient population. During tofacitinib treatment, many expanded lesional clones stuck around in both scalp and blood, and this persistence may partly explain why relapse happens after treatment is stopped.

To prepare the library, the immunoSEQ multiplex PCR assay was applied. To provide template for TCR sequencing, every sample had RNA extracted and reverse transcribed into cDNA. SuperScript III was used for first-strand cDNA synthesis, primed with a 2:1 mix of oligo-dT and random hexamers. Amplification bias was assessed with a synthetic immune receptor repertoire, and residual bias was removed computationally. For the original study's pipeline: Raw reads were preprocessed to remove errors, and CDR3 was defined by IMGT conventions from the conserved cysteine to phenylalanine. Clonality was calculated as 1 minus Shannon entropy normalized by log2 of the number of productive unique TCRs. Whether each scalp clone was CD4 or CD8 was inferred by checking scalp TCRbeta sequences against the CD4 and CD8 repertoires from sorted blood. TCRdb took this table from immuneACCESS and kept in-frame rearrangements with V and J called. Such tables lack part of the clones; where checked against another copy, unresolved V genes explain under half of the gap, and the rest is unexplained. V and J calls and clone size are as listed in that table; D and trimming were resolved from the DNA. For this sample there are some 160,000 clones; about 71% appear just once. The ten top clones hold 0.91% of the sample.

Rearrangement joined TRBV30 to TRBJ1-5; confidence is insufficient to name the D gene. The source is a human donor with alopecia areata. Sequenced material: CD4+ T cells sorted from blood, taken at week 4, from a patient treated with tofacitinib. The DNA sequence is as follows: TGTGCCTGGTGCCCCGGGTCGGGCAATCAGCCCCAGCATTTT. Translated, this is CAWCPGSGNQPQHF. Extended through the reference TRBV30 and TRBJ1-5 proteins, this CDR3 yields the full variable domain: SQTIHQWPATLVQPVGSPLSLECTVEGTSNPNLYWYRQAAGRGLQLLFYSVGIGQISSEVPQNLSASRPQDRQFILSSKKLLLSDSGFYLCAWCPGSGNQPQHFGDGTRLSIL.